The clone carrying this TCR beta chain turned up a few times. What it recognizes is unknown. This sample is drawn from a study of cytomegalovirus exposure and HLA in healthy donors. Findings and caveats of the study: According to the study, roughly 160 TCR beta chains were cytomegalovirus-associated. One variant, a missense change in DCLRE1C, was linked in a later analysis to TCR beta V- and J-gene trimming. In an earlier analysis, most TCR beta V segments were productive about 87% or about 30% of the time. It was reported that the classifier diagnosed cytomegalovirus status with high specificity and sensitivity in both the original and validation cohorts.

CDR1 is MNHEY and CDR2 is SVGAGI in the germline V gene. CDR3 length equals 13 residues. Trimming took 4 bases from V and 3 from J, leaving 10 bases between them. With 60 Vbeta and 13 Jbeta primers, the PCR was carried out. Data came from immunoSEQ multiplex PCR; TCRdb stores just in-frame clones and leaves some out. Of under 90,000 clones listed, 74% were seen once; the top ten hold about 9.1%. Sequencing input: PBMCs. This chain connects TRBV6-5 to TRBJ2-7, with a tentative D call TRBD1 (6 bases). This sequence was found in a man between 35 and 55 years old in good health and CMV-seropositive. The CDR3 sequence: CASSSNRDYEQYF. DNA for the CDR3: TGTGCCAGCAGTTCGAACAGGGACTACGAGCAGTACTTC.